The sequence of this TCR beta chain was determined in a study of CD8+CD57+ T cells in acquired aplastic anemia. TCR beta VDJ combinations and CDR3 sequences were profiled from genomic DNA. TCRdb independently ran MiXCR on the reads; one entry per CDR3 protein. In the table there are 100,000 to 150,000 distinct CDR3 sequences, approximately 50% of which are singletons. The authors sequenced patients whose flow cytometry had shown CD8+CD57+ cell expansion. V was shortened by 1 base and J by 7 bases, with 11 bases between the two germline ends. Germline V gives CDR1 SGHAT, CDR2 FQDESV (reference sequence). This CDR3 spans 14 amino acids.

Sequencing input: sorted CD4+, CD8+, or CD8+CD57+ T cells (not recorded which) from PBMCs. The V gene is TRBV11-1, the J gene TRBJ2-1, with unresolved D. This TCR came from a human donor with aplastic anemia. In nucleotides, the CDR3 is TGTGCCAGCAGCTTAGTGAGTCGGAAAAATGAGCAGTTCTTC. It specifies CASSLVSRKNEQFF. Looking up the rest from reference TRBV11-1 and TRBJ2-1 gives the full variable domain: EAEVAQSPRYKITEKSQAVAFWCDPISGHATLYWYRQILGQGPELLVQFQDESVVDDSQLPKDRFSAERLKGVDSTLKIQPAELGDSAMYLCASSLVSRKNEQFFGPGTRLTVL.